This T cell receptor beta chain came from a study of metastatic and nonmetastatic thyroid tumors. This clone was found once. Its ends do not fully match the called genes, so a read error is possible. The CDR3 runs to 16 residues. Germline CDR1 reads SGHAT; CDR2 reads FQNNGV. Through MiXCR, TCRdb re-clonotyped the PCR reads. Of about 70,000 clones in the sample, more than 15% are singletons; the top ten hold 10% to 15%. All patients reached thyroid surgery having received no treatment beforehand. The sequence came from a female donor with papillary thyroid cancer or a benign thyroid nodule (not recorded which). Some clones in this sample may be carry-over from other donors' samples. Sequencing was performed on blood. The chain links TRBV11-2 to TRBJ2-1; 10 nucleotides agree with TRBD2. Here the CDR3 DNA reads TGTGCCAGCAGCTTAGGACTAGCGGGTGGATGGGGTGAGCAGCTCTTC. Its protein product is CASSLGLAGGWGEQLF.